One and the same sample provided the 22 T cell receptor beta chains below, sequenced in a study of radiation and T cells in renal cell carcinoma. Clones were sequenced by immunoSEQ multiplex PCR, and TCRdb holds only the in-frame ones, with some missing. The data show approximately 94,000 clones, with 82% seen just once and around 6.3% held by the top ten. This sample's time point: baseline pretreatment blood. Specified treatment: 15 Gy SBRT to primary tumor, nephrectomy 4 weeks later. Source: blood, taken from a patient whose treatment included radiotherapy and nephrectomy. These receptors came from a man in his fifties or sixties with renal cell carcinoma.

This rearrangement joins TRBV11-2 to TRBJ1-1; 8 positions match TRBD1. The ends lost 5 bases at V and 2 bases at J; junction bases unmatched: 7. Germline V gene lookup returns CDR1 SGHAT and CDR2 FQNNGV. This CDR3 is built from 15 residues. In DNA form, the CDR3 reads TGTGCCAGCAGCCTGGCCGGGACAGGAAACACTGAAGCTTTCTTT. The encoded protein is CASSLAGTGNTEAFF.

In its sample, this clone was seen a few times. The gene calls are TRBV10-3 and TRBJ1-1; the D is unclear. CDR1 is ENHRY, CDR2 SYGVKD, per germline. The CDR3 contains 13 residues. V was cut by 2 bases and J by 3 bases, with 7 bases left in between. The DNA of the CDR3 is TGTGCCATCAGTGAGAGGGTTGACACTGAAGCTTTCTTT. Amino acid sequence: CAISERVDTEAFF.

The chain recombines TRBV28 with TRBJ1-2; tentative D call: TRBD1 (6 bases). The CDR3 contains 15 residues. The V and J ends lost 4 bases and 2 bases respectively, with 14 bases between them. From germline, CDR1 is MDHEN and CDR2 SYDVKM. The CDR3 here is CASSSPRGANYGYTF. The CDR3 DNA is TGTGCCAGCAGTTCCCCCAGGGGCGCCAACTATGGCTACACCTTC.

Here the CDR3 reads CASSQGQGPNEQYF. In DNA form, the CDR3 reads TGTGCCAGCAGCCAAGGACAGGGACCAAACGAGCAGTACTTC. V is TRBV14 and J is TRBJ2-7; 7 bases are shared with TRBD1. Germline V gene lookup returns CDR1 SGHDN and CDR2 FVKESK. Trimming at V came to 1 base and at J to 5 bases, leaving 5 bases not matched to a gene. The length of the CDR3 is 14 residues. Full variable domain (remainder filled in from reference TRBV14 and TRBJ2-7): EAGVTQFPSHSVIEKGQTVTLRCDPISGHDNLYWYRRVMGKEIKFLLHFVKESKQDESGMPNNRFLAERTGGTYSTLKVQPAELEDSGVYFCASSQGQGPNEQYFGPGTRLTVT.

The rearrangement uses TRBV15 and TRBJ2-1; 9 bases are a match to TRBD2. Germline CDR1 LNHNV, CDR2 YYDKDF (reference sequence). With 0 bases clipped from V and 6 bases from J, the junction kept 9 bases outside the gene matches. The CDR3 spans 17 residues. CDR3 residues: CATSRDPDLAGINEQFF. The CDR3 bases are TGTGCCACCAGCAGAGATCCCGATCTAGCGGGAATCAATGAGCAGTTCTTC.

The V gene is TRBV18, the J gene TRBJ2-5; 8 nucleotides line up with TRBD2. Trimming removed 3 bases from V and 2 bases from J; junction bases left unmatched: 2. This CDR3 is 14 amino acids long. The germline CDR1 and CDR2 sequences are KGHSH and LQKENI. CDR3 sequence reads: CASSPGLAQETQYF. CDR3 nucleotide sequence: TGTGCCAGCTCACCCGGACTAGCACAAGAGACCCAGTACTTC. Supplemented by reference TRBV18 and TRBJ2-5, the full variable domain reads NAGVMQNPRHLVRRRGQEARLRCSPMKGHSHVYWYRQLPEEGLKFMVYLQKENIIDESGMPKERFSAEFPKEGPSILRIQQVVRGDSAAYFCASSPGLAQETQYFGPGTRLLVL.

The rearrangement links TRBV11-2 to TRBJ2-1; 12 bases align to TRBD2. CDR1 is SGHAT and CDR2 is FQNNGV in the germline V gene. With V trimmed by 2 bases and J by 7 bases, 9 bases remained unmatched. The CDR3 is 17 residues long. The CDR3: CASSLWSLAGGENEQFF. The CDR3 bases are TGTGCCAGCAGCTTATGGTCCCTAGCGGGAGGGGAAAATGAGCAGTTCTTC.

The chain uses TRBV5-1 and TRBJ2-1; the match to TRBD2 covers 12 bases. Germline-derived CDR1 and CDR2 are SGHRS and YFSETQ. V lost 4 bases to trimming and J lost 4 bases; unmatched junction nucleotides: 9. There are 17 residues in the CDR3. The CDR3 here is CASSTGLTSGRYNEQFF. CDR3 sequence (DNA): TGCGCCAGCAGCACCGGTCTGACTAGCGGGAGATACAATGAGCAGTTCTTC.

The chain combines TRBV18 with TRBJ2-2, with no clear D. Germline CDR1 and CDR2: KGHSH and LQKENI. CDR3 length: 16 residues. The V and J ends lost 6 bases and 0 bases respectively, with 14 bases between them. CDR3 bases: TGTGCCAGCTCCTCCCCTGGGCCGTCGAACACCGGGGAGCTGTTTTTT. It encodes CASSSPGPSNTGELFF.

This clone was observed a few times. Other nucleotide sequences from this sample produce the same CDR3. The chain carries TRBV7-9 and TRBJ2-5, with D unresolved. V was clipped by 2 bases and J by 1 base, with 11 bases between them. This CDR3 region has 15 residues. CDR1 and CDR2 (germline): SEHNR, FQNEAQ (reference sequence). The CDR3 DNA reads as TGTGCCAGCAGCTTATCGGTTCAGGCCCAAGAGACCCAGTACTTC. Translated: CASSLSVQAQETQYF.

V gene TRBV7-9 combines with J gene TRBJ2-1; 8 nucleotides agree with TRBD2. Germline trimming cut 3 bases from V and 6 bases from J; bases unmatched to any gene: 1. This CDR3 comprises 13 residues. From germline, CDR1 is SEHNR and CDR2 FQNEAQ (reference sequence). CDR3 coding DNA: TGTGCCAGCAGCTTCACTAGCGGCAATGAGCAGTTCTTC. This translates into CASSFTSGNEQFF.

This clone was found a few times. This chain connects TRBV20-1 to TRBJ2-3; D is perhaps TRBD2 (6 bases). The V gene lost 3 bases and the J gene lost 8 bases, with 6 bases spanning the gap. Germline CDR1 reads DFQATT; CDR2 reads SNEGSKA (reference sequence). The CDR3 loop spans 10 amino acids. CDR3 protein: CSARGGTQYF. Written as DNA, the CDR3 is TGCAGTGCTAGGGGAGGTACGCAGTATTTT.

This chain uses TRBV6-1 with TRBJ2-2; D perhaps matches TRBD1 (5 bases). V was clipped by 2 bases and J by 6 bases, with 28 bases between them. This CDR3 spans 20 amino acids. The germline V gene has CDR1 MNHNS and CDR2 SASEGT. The CDR3 coding sequence is TGTGCCAGCAGTGAACCGCTATTTAGACAGAGCCCTAGGGCGGCCGGGGAGCTGTTTTTT. Translation gives CASSEPLFRQSPRAAGELFF.

This chain links TRBV6-6 with TRBJ2-7; 12 bases fit TRBD2. V trimming: 5 bases; J trimming: 0 bases; junction bases outside the gene matches: 2. CDR3 length equals 15 residues. Germline loops: CDR1 MNHNY, CDR2 SVGAGI (reference sequence). The CDR3 protein is CASSLAGGPSYEQYF. The CDR3 coding sequence is TGTGCCAGCAGTCTAGCGGGAGGGCCCTCCTACGAGCAGTACTTC.

DNA of the CDR3: TGTGCCAGCAGTTCTTGGGGGTTGAACACTGAAGCTTTCTTT. Protein: CASSSWGLNTEAFF. V is TRBV6-6 and J is TRBJ1-1; TRBD1 might be the D (5 bases). V lost 4 bases to trimming and J lost 0 bases, with 9 bases between them. Germline V gives CDR1 MNHNY, CDR2 SVGAGI (reference sequence). CDR3 length: 14 residues.

The rearrangement joins TRBV27 to TRBJ2-6, with D possibly being TRBD1 (5 bases). V lost 1 base and J 2 bases, leaving 6 bases between the germline ends. The CDR3 runs to 15 residues. Germline V gives CDR1 MNHEY, CDR2 SMNVEV (reference sequence). This CDR3 reads CASSLFRAGANVLTF. In DNA form, the CDR3 reads TGTGCCAGCAGTTTATTCAGGGCTGGGGCCAACGTCCTGACTTTC.

The rearrangement links TRBV11-2 to TRBJ1-5; 10 nucleotides line up with TRBD1. Trimming took 5 bases from V and 4 from J; bases not matched to a gene: 2. This CDR3 is 14 amino acids long. Germline values: CDR1 SGHAT, CDR2 FQNNGV. The CDR3 bases are TGTGCCAGCAGCCGGGACAGGGGAAATCAGCCCCAGCATTTT. Protein product: CASSRDRGNQPQHF. Drawing the rest from reference TRBV11-2 and TRBJ1-5, the complete variable domain is EAGVAQSPRYKIIEKRQSVAFWCNPISGHATLYWYQQILGQGPKLLIQFQNNGVVDDSQLPKDRFSAERLKGVDSTLKIQPAKLEDSAVYLCASSRDRGNQPQHFGDGTRLSIL.

V gene TRBV5-6 combines with J gene TRBJ2-7; maybe TRBD1 (6 bases). From germline, CDR1 is SGHDT and CDR2 YYEEEE. This CDR3 is 16 amino acids long. Trimming took 4 bases from V and 3 from J, leaving 20 bases between them. DNA for the CDR3: TGTGCCAGCAGCACGATAGGGGGTACCGGAATCTACGAGCAGTACTTC. Its translation: CASSTIGGTGIYEQYF.

CDR3 sequence: CATAGLTEETQYF. CDR3 DNA: TGTGCCACTGCGGGACTAACCGAAGAGACCCAGTACTTC. The chain is built from TRBV19 and TRBJ2-5; 7 bases map to TRBD2. Germline CDR1 is LNHDA and CDR2 is SQIVND (reference sequence). V trimming: 10 bases; J trimming: 3 bases; junction bases outside the gene matches: 8. The CDR3 is 13 amino acids.

V and J are TRBV19 and TRBJ2-1; D remains ambiguous. CDR1 and CDR2 from the germline V gene are LNHDA and SQIVND (reference sequence). Trimming removed 5 bases from V and 0 bases from J, with 2 bases in between. CDR3 length equals 12 residues. DNA for the CDR3: TGTGCCAGTAGTTTCTCCTACAATGAGCAGTTCTTC. Translating gives CASSFSYNEQFF.

This clone was detected only a few times. V and J are TRBV19 and TRBJ2-7; tentative D call: TRBD1 (6 bases). The germline V and J ends were trimmed by 4 bases and 4 bases, with 14 bases remaining between them. From germline, CDR1 is LNHDA and CDR2 SQIVND (reference sequence). The CDR3 length is 14 residues. CDR3 coding DNA: TGTGCCAGTAGTAGGTCCGCCAGGGGATACGAGCAGTACTTC. It specifies CASSRSARGYEQYF.

V usage is TRBV5-1 and J usage is TRBJ2-4; D tentatively fits TRBD1 or TRBD2 (5 bases each). V was cut by 1 base and J by 6 bases, with 11 bases left in between. The length of the CDR3 is 14 residues. Germline loops: CDR1 SGHRS, CDR2 YFSETQ. The CDR3 sequence is CASSLRLGVNIQYF. The CDR3 DNA reads as TGCGCCAGCAGCTTGAGGCTGGGGGTAAACATTCAGTACTTC.